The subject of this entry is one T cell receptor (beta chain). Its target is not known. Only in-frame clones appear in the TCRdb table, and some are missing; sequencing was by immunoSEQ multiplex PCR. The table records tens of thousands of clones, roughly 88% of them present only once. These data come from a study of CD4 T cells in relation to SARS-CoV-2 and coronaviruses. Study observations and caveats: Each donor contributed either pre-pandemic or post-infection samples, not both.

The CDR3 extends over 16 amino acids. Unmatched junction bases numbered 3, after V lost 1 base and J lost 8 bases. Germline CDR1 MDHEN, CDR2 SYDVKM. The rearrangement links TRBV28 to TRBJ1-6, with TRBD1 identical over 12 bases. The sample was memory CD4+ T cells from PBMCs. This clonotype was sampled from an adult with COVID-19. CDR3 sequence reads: CASSLLGQGAHSPLHF. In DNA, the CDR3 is TGTGCCAGCAGTTTATTGGGACAGGGGGCTCATTCACCCCTCCACTTT.